These 2 T cell receptor beta chains originate from one sample sequenced in a study of T cell responses to AZD1222 COVID-19 vaccine. Clones were sequenced by immunoSEQ multiplex PCR, and TCRdb holds only the in-frame ones, with some missing. The repertoire consists of roughly 120,000 clones, with about 90% occurring once and the leading ten covering roughly 8.4%. The specimen comprised peripheral blood, sampled on day 0 of AZD1222 vaccination. All receptors come from an adult in good health.

As for this clone: Relative to the germline gene, one junction end is altered; a read error may explain this. The V call is TRBV6-5, the J call TRBJ2-1; D remains unclear. This CDR3 is built from 12 residues. CDR1 is MNHEY and CDR2 is SVGAGI in the germline V gene. The DNA for the CDR3 is TGTGCCACCCTGAGGCCCTACAATGGGCAGTTCTTC. This sequence encodes CATLRPYNGQFF.

V usage is TRBV3-1 (or the pseudogene TRBV3-2) and J usage is TRBJ2-6; 10 bases fit TRBD1. V shed 4 bases and J 0 bases; nucleotides not matched to a gene: 3. This CDR3 has 17 amino acids. In germline, CDR1 is LGHDT, CDR2 YNNKEL (reference sequence). CDR3 DNA sequence: TGTGCCAGCAGCCTCCGGACAGGGGGCTCTGGGGCCAACGTCCTGACTTTC. Its protein product is CASSLRTGGSGANVLTF.